This TCR beta chain stems from a study of T cell responses to AZD1222 COVID-19 vaccine. Assay: immunoSEQ multiplex PCR; the TCRdb copy retains only in-frame clones and omits some. The sample carries 40,000 to 50,000 clones, around four fifths recorded once. Germline-derived CDR1 and CDR2 are MNHEY and SVGEGT. V was pared by 5 bases and J by 8 bases, with 2 bases of the junction left unmatched. This CDR3 comprises 11 residues. This material consisted of peripheral blood, taken 28 days after the second AZD1222 dose. This TCR came from an adult who received the AZD1222 COVID-19 vaccine. This chain links TRBV6-2 or TRBV6-3 with TRBJ1-1; 7 bases are a match to TRBD1. For the CDR3, the DNA is TGTGCCAGCAGTCGGACAGGCGAAGCTTTCTTT. Translating gives CASSRTGEAFF.